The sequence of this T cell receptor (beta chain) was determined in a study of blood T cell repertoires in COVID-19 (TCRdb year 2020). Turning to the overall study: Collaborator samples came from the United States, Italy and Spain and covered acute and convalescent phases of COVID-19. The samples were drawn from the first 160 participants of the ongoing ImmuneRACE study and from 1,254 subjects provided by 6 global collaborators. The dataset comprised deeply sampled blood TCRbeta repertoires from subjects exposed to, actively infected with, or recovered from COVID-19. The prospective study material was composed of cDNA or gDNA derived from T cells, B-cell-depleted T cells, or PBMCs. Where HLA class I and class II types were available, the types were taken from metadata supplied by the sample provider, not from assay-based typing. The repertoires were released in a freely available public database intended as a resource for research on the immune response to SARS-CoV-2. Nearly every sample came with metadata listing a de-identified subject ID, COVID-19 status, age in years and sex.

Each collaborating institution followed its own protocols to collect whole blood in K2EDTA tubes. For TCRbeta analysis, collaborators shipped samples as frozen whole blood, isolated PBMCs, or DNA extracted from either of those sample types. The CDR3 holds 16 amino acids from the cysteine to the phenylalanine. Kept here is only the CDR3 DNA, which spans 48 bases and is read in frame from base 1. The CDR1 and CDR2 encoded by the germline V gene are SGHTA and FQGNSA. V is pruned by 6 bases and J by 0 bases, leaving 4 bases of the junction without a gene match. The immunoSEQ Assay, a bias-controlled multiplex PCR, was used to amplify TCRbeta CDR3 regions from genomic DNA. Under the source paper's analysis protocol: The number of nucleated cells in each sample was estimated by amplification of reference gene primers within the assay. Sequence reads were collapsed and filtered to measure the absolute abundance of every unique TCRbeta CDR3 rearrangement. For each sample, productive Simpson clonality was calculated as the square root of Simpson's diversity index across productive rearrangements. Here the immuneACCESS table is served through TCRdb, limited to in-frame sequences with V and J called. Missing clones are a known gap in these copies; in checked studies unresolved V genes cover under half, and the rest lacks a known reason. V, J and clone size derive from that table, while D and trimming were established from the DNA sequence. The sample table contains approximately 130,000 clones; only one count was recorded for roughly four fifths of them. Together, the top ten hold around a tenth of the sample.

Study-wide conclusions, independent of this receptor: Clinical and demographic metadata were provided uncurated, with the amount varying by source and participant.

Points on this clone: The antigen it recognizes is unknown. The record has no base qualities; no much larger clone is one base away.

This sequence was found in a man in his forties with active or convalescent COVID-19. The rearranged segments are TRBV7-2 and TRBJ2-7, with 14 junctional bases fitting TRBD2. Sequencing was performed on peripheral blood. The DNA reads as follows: TGTGCCAGCAGTGGGACTAGCGGGGGAAGCTCCTACGAGCAGTACTTC. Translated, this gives CASSGTSGGSSYEQYF.